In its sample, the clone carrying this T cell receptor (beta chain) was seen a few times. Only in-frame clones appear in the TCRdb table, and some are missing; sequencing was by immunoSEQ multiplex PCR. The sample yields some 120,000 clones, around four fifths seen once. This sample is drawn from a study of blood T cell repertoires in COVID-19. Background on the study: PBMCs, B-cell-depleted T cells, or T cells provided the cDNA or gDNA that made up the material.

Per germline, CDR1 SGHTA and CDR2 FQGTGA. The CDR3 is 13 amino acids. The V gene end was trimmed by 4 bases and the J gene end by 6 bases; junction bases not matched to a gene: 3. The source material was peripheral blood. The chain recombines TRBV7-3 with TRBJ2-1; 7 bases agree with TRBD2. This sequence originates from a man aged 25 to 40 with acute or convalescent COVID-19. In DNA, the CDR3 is TGTGCCAGCAGCTCTGGACTAGGCAATGAGCAGTTCTTC. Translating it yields CASSSGLGNEQFF.